This is a list of T cell receptor beta chains from one sample in a study of a mutant IDH1 vaccine in newly diagnosed glioma. Their specific antigens are unknown. The repertoire was sequenced with immunoSEQ multiplex PCR; TCRdb's copy has only in-frame clones and lacks some. The sample records 56,000 or so clones, around 75% being singletons. Sequencing was performed on PBMCs, taken from a glioma patient whose treatment included an IDH1 peptide vaccine. These receptor sequences come from a man aged 45-65 years with glioma. The CDR3 runs from the conserved cysteine through the conserved F or W. The order of the fields is V gene, J gene, clone size, D gene, CDR3 DNA, CDR3 protein. D genes are given only for firm matches. Some rows have no size entry. The others give once, few or many, or a class for an expanded clone.

>TRBV11-2|TRBJ2-7|NA|TRBD1
TGTGCCAGCAGCTTAGATTTCCGACAGGGCGACGAGCAGTACTTC
CASSLDFRQGDEQYF
>TRBV5-6|TRBJ2-1|NA|NA
TGTGCCAGCAGCTTGCTAGGGGGGTGGTTGTTCTTC
CASSLLGGWLFF
>TRBV27|TRBJ2-7|NA|NA
TGTGCCAGCTCCCTGGGGGCGGGGGCCGTGGGAGAGCAGTACTTC
CASSLGAGAVGEQYF
>TRBV29-1|TRBJ1-1|NA|TRBD1
TGCAGCGTATCGGACAGGGGGCGGGCTGAAGCTTTCTTT
CSVSDRGRAEAFF
>TRBV6-4|TRBJ2-2|NA|NA
TGTGCCAGCAGTGAGCAGGGGCAGTTCGCCGGGGAGCTGTTTTTT
CASSEQGQFAGELFF
>TRBV7-9|TRBJ1-5|NA|NA
TGTGCCAGCAGCTTAAGTAGCAATCAGCCCCAGCATTTT
CASSLSSNQPQHF
>TRBV9|TRBJ2-7|NA|TRBD1
TGTGCCAGCAGCGTTACAGGGGAAACCCTCGTAGAGCAGTACTTC
CASSVTGETLVEQYF
>TRBV7-9|TRBJ2-7|NA|TRBD2
TGTGCCAGCAAGGTCGGGGGGGCCTACGAGCAGTACTTC
CASKVGGAYEQYF
>TRBV18|TRBJ1-2|NA|NA
TGTGCCAGCTCCCCTACTTCAGGGGCAGACTATGGCTACACCTTC
CASSPTSGADYGYTF
>TRBV6-6|TRBJ1-3|NA|NA
TGTGCCAGCAGCCTACCGCCAGGGGACGGAAACACCATATATTTT
CASSLPPGDGNTIYF
>TRBV6-1|TRBJ2-6|once|NA
TGTGCCAGCAGTGGGGGTCATTCTGGGGCCAACGTCCTGACTTTC
CASSGGHSGANVLTF
>TRBV29-1|TRBJ2-5|NA|NA
TGCAGCGGGACGTCAAGAGAGACCCAGTACTTC
CSGTSRETQYF
>TRBV5-1|TRBJ2-5|NA|NA
TGCGCCAGCAGCCCTCCAGGGGTCCAAGAGACCCAGTACTTC
CASSPPGVQETQYF
>TRBV5-3|TRBJ2-7|few|TRBD1
TGTACCAGAAGCTTGTCGACAGGGGGCGAGGAAGACTACGAGCAGTACTTC
CTRSLSTGGEEDYEQYF
>TRBV7-9|TRBJ2-7|NA|TRBD1
TGTGCCAGCAGCCTATCCGGGACAGGGGGCGGCGAGCAGTACTTC
CASSLSGTGGGEQYF
>TRBV25-1|TRBJ2-7|NA|NA
TGTGCCAGCAGTGAGGTGGACGGGTTCTACGAGCAGTACTTC
CASSEVDGFYEQYF
>TRBV9|TRBJ2-1|NA|TRBD2
TGTGCCAGCAGCGTAGTCGGAACCGTGGGGGGGTTCGATGAGCAGTTCTTC
CASSVVGTVGGFDEQFF
>TRBV6-1|TRBJ1-4|NA|TRBD1
TGTGCCAGCAGTGAGCCCGGGACAGGGAAAGAAAAACTGTTTTTT
CASSEPGTGKEKLFF
>TRBV11-2|TRBJ2-5|NA|NA
TGTGCCAGCAGCTTAGACCTACTTCAAGAGACCCAGTACTTC
CASSLDLLQETQYF
>TRBV14|TRBJ1-3|NA|NA
TGTGCCAGCAGCCAAGATTTGCGTGATTTCTCTGGAAACACCATATATTTT
CASSQDLRDFSGNTIYF
>TRBV6-5|TRBJ1-1|once|NA
TGTGCCTGCAGGAGGAACACTGAAGCTTTCTTT
CACRRNTEAFF
>TRBV5-1|TRBJ1-1|few|TRBD1
TGCGCCAGCAGCCCGAGGACAGGGATGGGGAACACTGAAGCTTTCTTT
CASSPRTGMGNTEAFF
>TRBV19|TRBJ2-7|NA|NA
TGTGCCAGTAGTATAGGAGACTCGTACTCCTACGAGCAGTACTTC
CASSIGDSYSYEQYF
>TRBV25-1|TRBJ1-4|few|NA
TGTGCCAGCACAAGAGGGGGGACGCGGTGGGAAAAACTGTTTTTT
CASTRGGTRWEKLFF
>TRBV30|TRBJ1-5|NA|TRBD1
TGTGCCTGGAGTGTAGCGGACAGGCGTAATCAGCCCCAGCATTTT
CAWSVADRRNQPQHF
>TRBV7-6|TRBJ2-7|once|NA
TGTGCCAGTGGGAGCTCCTACGAGCAGTACTTC
CASGSSYEQYF
>TRBV29-1|TRBJ1-2|NA|NA
TGCAGCGTTGAAGTTCCCCCGGGACGGAAGGGTGGCTACACCTTC
CSVEVPPGRKGGYTF
>TRBV2|TRBJ1-6|NA|NA
TGTGCCAGCAGTAACCGACCCTCGGGGGGTTCACCCCTCCACTTT
CASSNRPSGGSPLHF
>TRBV6-1|TRBJ2-7|NA|NA
TGTGCCAGCAGTGTAGGGGGGAGGGCCTACGAGCAGTACTTC
CASSVGGRAYEQYF
>TRBV7-2|TRBJ2-7|once|NA
TGTGCCAGCAGCGTTACCGGGGACACCTTATACGAGCAGTACTTC
CASSVTGDTLYEQYF
>TRBV19|TRBJ1-5|few|TRBD1
TGTGCCGGGGGACAGGGTGATCAGCCCCAGCATTTT
CAGGQGDQPQHF
>TRBV4-1|TRBJ1-5|NA|NA
TGCGCCAGCAGCCCAGAGGTTGCGGCGAGCAATCAGCCCCAGCATTTT
CASSPEVAASNQPQHF
>TRBV27|TRBJ2-3|NA|NA
TGTGCCAGCAGTTCCCCCCTAAGGGCTACGCAGTATTTT
CASSSPLRATQYF
>TRBV19|TRBJ1-5|NA|NA
TGTGCCAGTAGTTTGCTGACAGGAGCGCATCAGCCCCAGCATTTT
CASSLLTGAHQPQHF
>TRBV10-2|TRBJ2-7|NA|NA
TGCGCCAGCAGTGAGTCGGCGGGGCAAACCTACGAGCAGTACTTC
CASSESAGQTYEQYF
>TRBV4-1|TRBJ1-2|NA|TRBD1
TGCGCCAGCAGCCAATACACAGGGGATAACTATGGCTACACCTTC
CASSQYTGDNYGYTF
>TRBV10-2|TRBJ2-7|NA|TRBD1
TGCGCCAGCAGTGGTTGGGGGACAGGGAATTCCTACGAGCAGTACTTC
CASSGWGTGNSYEQYF
>TRBV29-1|TRBJ2-7|NA|TRBD1
TGCAGCATGGGGGAGGGACAGGGGAACGAGCAGTACTTC
CSMGEGQGNEQYF
>TRBV2|TRBJ2-1|NA|TRBD2
TGTGCCAGCAGCCCAACTAGCGGGGGGGCCGGTGAGCAGTTCTTC
CASSPTSGGAGEQFF
>TRBV6-5|TRBJ2-5|NA|TRBD1
TGTGCCACCGGGACAGGGGGTCGAGAGACCCAGTACTTC
CATGTGGRETQYF